These 30 T cell receptor beta chains came from one sample sequenced in a study of technical replicates of blood from a few donors. The protocol was immunoSEQ multiplex PCR, while the TCRdb copy is restricted to in-frame clones and leaves out a portion. The sample holds 45,000 to 60,000 clones, around 96% seen once. Input material: T cells isolated from PBMCs. The receptors derive from a human donor in good health.

This clone appeared once. The V call is TRBV10-3, the J call TRBJ2-7; perhaps TRBD1 as D (5 bases). Germline CDR1 reads ENHRY; CDR2 reads SYGVKD. Trimming shortened V by 4 bases and J by 0 bases, and 7 bases separated the two germline ends. The CDR3 length is 13 residues. CDR3 residues: CAISVDTSYEQYF. CDR3 DNA: TGTGCCATCAGTGTGGACACCTCCTACGAGCAGTACTTC.

The chain is built from TRBV11-3 and TRBJ2-7; perhaps TRBD1 as D (5 bases). This CDR3 has 15 amino acids. Germline V gene data show CDR1 as SGHNT and CDR2 as YENEEA. Trimming stripped 3 bases from V and 3 bases from J, with 15 bases between. The CDR3 region is CASSLVSTGRYEQYF. The CDR3 DNA reads as TGTGCCAGCAGCTTGGTGTCCACAGGTCGCTACGAGCAGTACTTC.

The chain has TRBV9 and TRBJ2-5; 9 bases fit TRBD1. This CDR3 has 14 residues. Germline V CDR1 and CDR2: SGDLS, YYNGEE. V shed 4 bases, J shed 7 bases, and the junction held 8 bases outside the gene matches. The CDR3 here is CASSPGQGWATQYF. As DNA, the CDR3 is TGTGCCAGCAGCCCGGGACAGGGATGGGCGACCCAGTACTTC.

The V and J genes are TRBV7-9 and TRBJ2-7; D may be TRBD2 (5 bases). In germline, CDR1 is SEHNR, CDR2 FQNEAQ (reference sequence). The V gene lost 4 bases and the J gene lost 3 bases, with 10 bases spanning the gap. This CDR3 is 13 amino acids long. CDR3 sequence (DNA): TGTGCCAGCAGCTATAGCGAAAACTACGAGCAGTACTTC. Translating gives CASSYSENYEQYF.

The table lists this clone with a count of one. The V gene is TRBV18, the J gene TRBJ1-5; D remains ambiguous. This CDR3 has 12 residues. Trimming took off 2 bases at V and 7 bases at J, with 6 bases between the two ends. Germline V gene sequence: CDR1 KGHSH, CDR2 LQKENI. The CDR3 sequence is CASSPAGQPQHF. As DNA, the CDR3 is TGTGCCAGCTCACCAGCAGGACAGCCCCAGCATTTT.

CDR3 region: CASSVGPGAPEAFF. CDR3 in DNA: TGTGCCAGCAGCGTAGGTCCAGGGGCGCCTGAAGCTTTCTTT. The chain is built from TRBV9 and TRBJ1-1; a possible D gene is TRBD1 (6 bases). The length of the CDR3 is 14 residues. V dropped 0 bases and J dropped 6 bases, with 12 bases sitting between them. In germline, CDR1 is SGDLS, CDR2 YYNGEE.

The chain couples TRBV11-3 to TRBJ2-5; D is perhaps TRBD1 (5 bases). The V end lost 2 bases, the J end lost 1 base, and 17 bases lay between the germline ends. This CDR3 comprises 17 residues. Germline V gene data show CDR1 as SGHNT and CDR2 as YENEEA. CDR3 region: CASSLLVGLGVQETQYF. As DNA, the CDR3 is TGTGCCAGCAGCTTATTGGTTGGCTTAGGGGTCCAAGAGACCCAGTACTTC.

This clone has a single count. V usage is TRBV28 and J usage is TRBJ1-5; D may be TRBD1 (5 bases). This CDR3 has 12 amino acids. V was trimmed by 7 bases and J by 5 bases, leaving 9 bases between them. Germline V CDR1 and CDR2: MDHEN, SYDVKM. The CDR3 sequence: CASTGLHQPQHF. The CDR3 region has the DNA TGTGCCAGCACGGGACTGCATCAGCCCCAGCATTTT.

The chain has TRBV28 and TRBJ1-5; no firm D call. The CDR3 is made up of 14 amino acids. With 2 bases removed from V and 1 base from J, the gap between germline ends came to 6 bases. The V gene's germline CDR1 is MDHEN and CDR2 SYDVKM. The DNA for the CDR3 is TGTGCCAGCAGTTTAAGACTAAGCAATCAGCCCCAGCATTTT. Translation gives CASSLRLSNQPQHF.

The gene calls are TRBV21-1 and TRBJ1-4; TRBD1 is the table's D call, not checked against the DNA. TRBV21-1 is flagged as a pseudogene. This CDR3 has 18 residues. The CDR3 reads CASSKGNRRTGMNEKLFF. CDR3 bases: TGTGCCAGCAGCAAAGGAAACCGGCGGACAGGGATGAATGAAAAACTGTTTTTT.

The J gene is TRBJ1-2, the V gene TRBV19; 7 nucleotides line up with TRBD1. Germline V gives CDR1 LNHDA, CDR2 SQIVND (reference sequence). The CDR3 loop spans 13 amino acids. With V trimmed by 7 bases and J by 4 bases, 6 bases remained unmatched. CDR3 loop: CASTQQGFYGYTF. The CDR3 bases are TGTGCCAGTACCCAACAGGGGTTCTATGGCTACACCTTC. The entire variable domain, with the rest obtained from reference TRBV19 and TRBJ1-2, is as follows: DGGITQSPKYLFRKEGQNVTLSCEQNLNHDAMYWYRQDPGQGLRLIYYSQIVNDFQKGDIAEGYSVSREKKESFPLTVTSAQKNPTAFYLCASTQQGFYGYTFGSGTRLTVV.

V and J are TRBV4-1 and TRBJ2-7; 9 bases align to TRBD1. Trimming removed 4 bases from V and 4 bases from J; junction bases left unmatched: 8. CDR3 length: 15 residues. Germline values: CDR1 MGHRA, CDR2 YSYEKL. The CDR3 DNA reads as TGCGCCAGCAGCCTCAGACGACAGGGGGATTACGAGCAGTACTTC. It translates to CASSLRRQGDYEQYF.

The chain couples TRBV7-3 to TRBJ1-1; D is undetermined. This CDR3 region has 13 residues. Trimming removed 4 bases from V and 1 base from J, with 7 bases in between. Germline values: CDR1 SGHTA, CDR2 FQGTGA. The CDR3 loop reads CASSSSGNTEAFF. The CDR3 nucleotides read TGTGCCAGCAGCTCCAGTGGGAACACTGAAGCTTTCTTT.

This clone was seen a single time. The V and J genes are TRBV6-6 and TRBJ2-1; 7 positions match TRBD2. The ends lost 6 bases at V and 9 bases at J; junction bases unmatched: 11. Germline V gene lookup returns CDR1 MNHNY and CDR2 SVGAGI (reference sequence). CDR3 length equals 14 residues. CDR3 residues: CASSSIRGVTEQFF. The CDR3 DNA is TGTGCCAGCAGCTCGATTCGGGGGGTCACTGAGCAGTTCTTC.

This chain links TRBV9 with TRBJ2-3; perhaps TRBD2 as D (5 bases). The CDR3 has 13 residues. V was clipped by 5 bases and J by 2 bases, with 9 bases between them. Germline lookup yields CDR1 SGDLS and CDR2 YYNGEE. In nucleotides, the CDR3 is TGTGCCAGCAGGGAGCGGTCCACAGATACGCAGTATTTT. Its translation is CASRERSTDTQYF.

This clone showed up just once. The chain carries TRBV6-4 and TRBJ2-1; TRBD1 might be the D (6 bases). The V gene lost 10 bases and the J gene lost 7 bases, with 17 bases spanning the gap. This CDR3 has 13 residues. Germline lookup yields CDR1 MRHNA and CDR2 SNTAGT. The CDR3 reads CANRERGRNEQFF. The DNA for the CDR3 is TGTGCCAACAGGGAAAGGGGCAGGAATGAGCAGTTCTTC.

This rearrangement joins TRBV10-1 to TRBJ2-5; 11 bases align to TRBD2. The V and J ends lost 4 bases and 4 bases, in that order; junction bases with no gene match: 8. Germline-derived CDR1 and CDR2 are WNHNN and SYGVQD (reference sequence). This CDR3 is 16 amino acids long. CDR3 loop: CASSAEVAGGGETQYF. The DNA of the CDR3 is TGCGCCAGCAGTGCCGAGGTAGCGGGAGGGGGAGAGACCCAGTACTTC.

The chain combines TRBV28 with TRBJ1-2; 10 nucleotides match TRBD1. The CDR3 is made up of 14 amino acids. With V trimmed by 8 bases and J by 6 bases, 9 bases remained unmatched. In germline, CDR1 is MDHEN, CDR2 SYDVKM. The CDR3 nucleotides read TGTGCCAGCCTGTTGACAGGGGGCGCCGATGGCTACACCTTC. Its protein is CASLLTGGADGYTF.

Worth noting for this clone: At one end, the junction sequence differs from germline, possibly due to a read error. This rearrangement joins TRBV4-2 to TRBJ2-3; D uncertain. The germline CDR1 and CDR2 sequences are LGHNA and YNFKEQ. The CDR3 is made up of 14 amino acids. The CDR3 protein is CASNQHLNTDTQYF. CDR3 in DNA: TGTGCCAGCAACCAACACCTAAACACAGATACGCAGTATTTT.

This sequence joins TRBV11-2 and TRBJ2-1; 9 nucleotides line up with TRBD1. The CDR3 sequence is 15 residues long. Germline V lookup: CDR1 SGHAT, CDR2 FQNNGV. The V gene end was trimmed by 3 bases and the J gene end by 7 bases; junction bases not matched to a gene: 7. This CDR3 reads CASSLTGTGQNEQFF. CDR3 nucleotide sequence: TGTGCCAGCAGCTTGACCGGGACAGGGCAAAATGAGCAGTTCTTC. Filled out from reference TRBV11-2 and TRBJ2-1, the complete variable domain reads EAGVAQSPRYKIIEKRQSVAFWCNPISGHATLYWYQQILGQGPKLLIQFQNNGVVDDSQLPKDRFSAERLKGVDSTLKIQPAKLEDSAVYLCASSLTGTGQNEQFFGPGTRLTVL.

This chain connects TRBV5-6 to TRBJ2-2, with 9 bases fitting TRBD2. CDR1 SGHDT and CDR2 YYEEEE come from the germline V gene. CDR3 length equals 16 residues. The J segment lost 4 bases and the V segment lost 4 bases, leaving 8 bases of the junction unmatched. The CDR3 DNA reads as TGTGCCAGCAGCGGATTAGCGGGAGCTGGCACCGGGGAGCTGTTTTTT. It yields the protein CASSGLAGAGTGELFF. The complete variable domain, with remaining parts taken from reference TRBV5-6 and TRBJ2-2, reads DAGVTQSPTHLIKTRGQQVTLRCSPKSGHDTVSWYQQALGQGPQFIFQYYEEEERQRGNFPDRFSGHQFPNYSSELNVNALLLGDSALYLCASSGLAGAGTGELFFGEGSRLTVL.

The rearrangement joins TRBV4-1 to TRBJ2-1; possibly TRBD2 for D (6 bases). Per germline, CDR1 MGHRA and CDR2 YSYEKL. The CDR3 runs to 15 residues. Trimming removed 4 bases from V and 4 bases from J, with 14 bases in between. CDR3 coding DNA: TGCGCCAGCAGCCTTTGGGGGGAGTCGTACAATGAGCAGTTCTTC. It is translated as CASSLWGESYNEQFF.

V is TRBV27 and J is TRBJ2-7; maybe TRBD2 (5 bases). Trimming cost V 0 bases and J 3 bases, with 9 bases left between them. Germline V gives CDR1 MNHEY, CDR2 SMNVEV (reference sequence). This CDR3 contains 14 residues. CDR3 sequence: CASSLSGILYEQYF. CDR3 in DNA: TGTGCCAGCAGTTTATCCGGGATTCTCTACGAGCAGTACTTC.

This clone was seen just once. The chain is built from TRBV27 and TRBJ1-5, with TRBD1 identical over 10 bases. Germline loops: CDR1 MNHEY, CDR2 SMNVEV (reference sequence). The CDR3 runs to 15 residues. With V trimmed by 7 bases and J by 5 bases, 8 bases remained unmatched. The CDR3 reads CASNPTGTGDQPQHF. In DNA form, the CDR3 reads TGTGCCAGCAACCCCACCGGGACAGGGGATCAGCCCCAGCATTTT.

The gene calls are TRBV7-9 and TRBJ2-5, with D perhaps matching TRBD2 (7 bases). CDR1 is SEHNR, CDR2 FQNEAQ, per germline (reference sequence). The CDR3 contains 14 residues. Trimming shortened V by 5 bases and J by 5 bases, and 15 bases separated the two germline ends. The CDR3 reads CASSAGALTETQYF. In nucleotides, the CDR3 is TGTGCCAGCAGCGCGGGGGCTCTCACGGAGACCCAGTACTTC.

This chain uses TRBV5-6 with TRBJ2-3, with 12 bases matching TRBD2. Germline V lookup: CDR1 SGHDT, CDR2 YYEEEE. CDR3 length: 18 amino acids. J was trimmed by 9 bases and V by 0 bases; bases with no gene match: 14. The CDR3 bases are TGTGCCAGCAGCTTGGGGCCCAGACTAGCGGGAGCATACGGCACGCAGTATTTT. This encodes CASSLGPRLAGAYGTQYF.

The chain's CDR3 is CATSTDRGRLYEQYF. DNA for the CDR3: TGTGCCACCAGCACGGACAGGGGGCGTCTCTACGAGCAGTACTTC. V and J are TRBV15 and TRBJ2-7, with 11 bases lining up with TRBD1. The germline V gene encodes CDR1 LNHNV and CDR2 YYDKDF (reference sequence). V was clipped by 4 bases and J by 3 bases; unmatched bases: 5. This CDR3 is built from 15 residues.

The chain joins TRBV6-1 to TRBJ1-3; TRBD1 is a possible D gene (6 bases). The germline gives CDR1 MNHNS, CDR2 SASEGT. V was cut by 7 bases and J by 8 bases, with 18 bases left in between. There are 14 residues in the CDR3. The CDR3 sequence is CASKLGFPGDTIYF. CDR3 DNA sequence: TGTGCCAGCAAGTTGGGGTTCCCAGGGGACACCATATATTTT.

The rearrangement links TRBV7-9 to TRBJ2-6; possibly TRBD1 for D (6 bases). Trimming removed 5 bases from V and 4 bases from J, with 18 bases in between. The CDR3 sequence is 17 residues long. CDR1 SEHNR and CDR2 FQNEAQ come from the germline V gene (reference sequence). The CDR3 is CASSPKQGWMGANVLTF. The DNA for the CDR3 is TGTGCCAGCAGCCCCAAACAGGGTTGGATGGGGGCCAACGTCCTGACTTTC.

This chain joins TRBV28 and TRBJ1-3; D ambiguous. The CDR3 consists of 13 residues. Trimming shortened V by 5 bases and J by 0 bases, and 5 bases separated the two germline ends. The germline V gene encodes CDR1 MDHEN and CDR2 SYDVKM. The CDR3 DNA follows: TGTGCCAGCAGTCCGGTCTCTGGAAACACCATATATTTT. The encoded protein is CASSPVSGNTIYF.